Many counts were recorded for the clone carrying this T cell receptor beta chain. The record originates from a study of T cells after yellow fever vaccination. Using its own MiXCR run on the 5' RACE reads, TCRdb lists one record per CDR3 protein. The table shows more than 200,000 distinct CDR3 sequences, with 3.6% occurring only once. J lost 10 bases, V lost 2 bases, and 15 bases had no gene match. This CDR3 is 16 amino acids long. The germline CDR1 and CDR2 sequences are DFQATT and SNEGSKA (reference sequence). The source is a man between 18 and 29 years old who received the YFV17D yellow fever vaccine. Sequenced material: PBMCs, taken 15 days after the yellow fever booster vaccination. This chain joins TRBV20-1 and TRBJ2-3, with TRBD1 matching over 10 bases. Written as DNA, the CDR3 is TGCAGTGCTAGAAGCCCGACAGGGGGCGATGGTTTTCCGCAGTATTTT. Protein sequence: CSARSPTGGDGFPQYF.